This TCR beta chain is drawn from a study of cytomegalovirus exposure and HLA in healthy donors. The repertoire was sequenced with immunoSEQ multiplex PCR; TCRdb's copy has only in-frame clones and lacks some. Here the sample spans around 94,000 clones, roughly 94% being singletons. In germline, CDR1 is MNHNS, CDR2 SASEGT. There are 15 residues in the CDR3. V trimming: 6 bases; J trimming: 0 bases; junction bases outside the gene matches: 5. Sequenced material: PBMCs. V usage is TRBV6-1 and J usage is TRBJ2-1; TRBD2 aligns across 7 bases. The clonotype originates from a young woman in good health and CMV-seronegative. The CDR3 nucleotides read TGTGCCAGCAGGACTAGCCCAAGCTCCTACAATGAGCAGTTCTTC. Translation: CASRTSPSSYNEQFF.